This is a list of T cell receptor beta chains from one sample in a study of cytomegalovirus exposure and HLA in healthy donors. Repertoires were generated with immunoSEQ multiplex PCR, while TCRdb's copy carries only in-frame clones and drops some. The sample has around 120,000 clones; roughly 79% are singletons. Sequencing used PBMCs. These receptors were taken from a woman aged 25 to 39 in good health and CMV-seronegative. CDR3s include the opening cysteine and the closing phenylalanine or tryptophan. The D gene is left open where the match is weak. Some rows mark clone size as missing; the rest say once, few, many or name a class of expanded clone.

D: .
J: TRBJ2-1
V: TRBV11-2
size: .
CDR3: CASGRGLGWLNEQFF
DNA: TGTGCCAGCGGACGGGGGTTAGGTTGGCTCAATGAGCAGTTCTTC

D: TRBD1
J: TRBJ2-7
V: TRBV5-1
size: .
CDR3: CASSWNRDSPYEQYF
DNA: TGCGCCAGCAGCTGGAACCGGGACAGCCCCTACGAGCAGTACTTC

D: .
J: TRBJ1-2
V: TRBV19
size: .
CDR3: CASSIDVPDYGYTF
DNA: TGTGCCAGTAGTATAGATGTTCCAGACTATGGCTACACCTTC

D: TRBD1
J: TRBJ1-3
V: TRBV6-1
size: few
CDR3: CASRPGQGAGNTIYF
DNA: TGTGCCAGCAGGCCGGGACAGGGGGCAGGAAACACCATATATTTT

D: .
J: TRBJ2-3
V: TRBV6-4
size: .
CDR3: CASSDSNSGSDTQYF
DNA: TGTGCCAGCAGTGACTCGAACTCAGGCTCAGATACGCAGTATTTT

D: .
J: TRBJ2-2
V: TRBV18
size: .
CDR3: CASFLFSGELFF
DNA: TGTGCCAGCTTCCTCTTCTCCGGGGAGCTGTTTTTT

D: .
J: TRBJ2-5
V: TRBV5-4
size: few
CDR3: CASSLGLEEETQYF
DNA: TGTGCCAGCAGCTTGGGGTTAGAGGAAGAGACCCAGTACTTC

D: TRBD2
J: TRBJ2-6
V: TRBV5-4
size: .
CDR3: CASSPRSGRANVLTF
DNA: TGTGCCAGCAGCCCCCGCAGCGGGAGGGCCAACGTCCTGACTTTC

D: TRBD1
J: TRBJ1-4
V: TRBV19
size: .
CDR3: CASSNPGGNEKLFF
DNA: TGTGCCAGTAGCAATCCAGGGGGCAACGAAAAACTGTTTTTT

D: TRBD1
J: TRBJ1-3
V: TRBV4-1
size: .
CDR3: CASSQATGSGNTIYF
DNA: TGCGCCAGCAGCCAAGCGACAGGGTCTGGAAACACCATATATTTT

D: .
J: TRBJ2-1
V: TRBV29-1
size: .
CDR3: CSVGRVSSYNEQFF
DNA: TGCAGCGTTGGCCGGGTGAGCTCCTACAATGAGCAGTTCTTC

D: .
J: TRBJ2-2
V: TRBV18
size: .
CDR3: CASTRDREVGELFF
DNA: TGTGCCAGCACTCGAGACAGGGAGGTCGGGGAGCTGTTTTTT

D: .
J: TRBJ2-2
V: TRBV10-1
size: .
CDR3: CASSEKLATGELFF
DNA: TGCGCCAGCAGTGAGAAACTAGCCACCGGGGAGCTGTTTTTT

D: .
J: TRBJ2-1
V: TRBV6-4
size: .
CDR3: CASSVGTRSYNEQFF
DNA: TGTGCCAGCAGTGTAGGGACTCGCTCCTACAATGAGCAGTTCTTC

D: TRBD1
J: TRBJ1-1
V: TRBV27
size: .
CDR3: CASSRRGQSNTEAFF
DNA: TGTGCCAGCAGTCGCCGGGGACAGTCGAACACTGAAGCTTTCTTT

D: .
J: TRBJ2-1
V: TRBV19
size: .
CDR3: CASSIRSDQAYNEQFF
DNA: TGTGCCAGTAGTATAAGGTCCGATCAAGCGTACAATGAGCAGTTCTTC

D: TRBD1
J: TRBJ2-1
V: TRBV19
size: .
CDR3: CASSRDRVAYNEQFF
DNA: TGTGCCAGTAGTAGAGACAGGGTTGCCTACAATGAGCAGTTCTTC

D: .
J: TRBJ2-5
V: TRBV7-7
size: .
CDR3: CASSLAETGSETQYF
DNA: TGTGCCAGTAGCTTAGCGGAGACAGGAAGCGAGACCCAGTACTTC

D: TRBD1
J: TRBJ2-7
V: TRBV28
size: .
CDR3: CASKGTGGPSEQYF
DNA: TGTGCCAGCAAAGGGACAGGGGGACCCTCGGAGCAGTACTTC

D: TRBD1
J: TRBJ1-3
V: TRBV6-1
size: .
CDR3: CASSDGTGGSSGNTIYF
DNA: TGTGCCAGCAGTGACGGGACAGGGGGGAGCTCTGGAAACACCATATATTTT

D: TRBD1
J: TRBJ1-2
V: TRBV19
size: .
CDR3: CASTGTGIPNYGYTF
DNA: TGTGCCAGTACCGGGACAGGGATTCCCAACTATGGCTACACCTTC